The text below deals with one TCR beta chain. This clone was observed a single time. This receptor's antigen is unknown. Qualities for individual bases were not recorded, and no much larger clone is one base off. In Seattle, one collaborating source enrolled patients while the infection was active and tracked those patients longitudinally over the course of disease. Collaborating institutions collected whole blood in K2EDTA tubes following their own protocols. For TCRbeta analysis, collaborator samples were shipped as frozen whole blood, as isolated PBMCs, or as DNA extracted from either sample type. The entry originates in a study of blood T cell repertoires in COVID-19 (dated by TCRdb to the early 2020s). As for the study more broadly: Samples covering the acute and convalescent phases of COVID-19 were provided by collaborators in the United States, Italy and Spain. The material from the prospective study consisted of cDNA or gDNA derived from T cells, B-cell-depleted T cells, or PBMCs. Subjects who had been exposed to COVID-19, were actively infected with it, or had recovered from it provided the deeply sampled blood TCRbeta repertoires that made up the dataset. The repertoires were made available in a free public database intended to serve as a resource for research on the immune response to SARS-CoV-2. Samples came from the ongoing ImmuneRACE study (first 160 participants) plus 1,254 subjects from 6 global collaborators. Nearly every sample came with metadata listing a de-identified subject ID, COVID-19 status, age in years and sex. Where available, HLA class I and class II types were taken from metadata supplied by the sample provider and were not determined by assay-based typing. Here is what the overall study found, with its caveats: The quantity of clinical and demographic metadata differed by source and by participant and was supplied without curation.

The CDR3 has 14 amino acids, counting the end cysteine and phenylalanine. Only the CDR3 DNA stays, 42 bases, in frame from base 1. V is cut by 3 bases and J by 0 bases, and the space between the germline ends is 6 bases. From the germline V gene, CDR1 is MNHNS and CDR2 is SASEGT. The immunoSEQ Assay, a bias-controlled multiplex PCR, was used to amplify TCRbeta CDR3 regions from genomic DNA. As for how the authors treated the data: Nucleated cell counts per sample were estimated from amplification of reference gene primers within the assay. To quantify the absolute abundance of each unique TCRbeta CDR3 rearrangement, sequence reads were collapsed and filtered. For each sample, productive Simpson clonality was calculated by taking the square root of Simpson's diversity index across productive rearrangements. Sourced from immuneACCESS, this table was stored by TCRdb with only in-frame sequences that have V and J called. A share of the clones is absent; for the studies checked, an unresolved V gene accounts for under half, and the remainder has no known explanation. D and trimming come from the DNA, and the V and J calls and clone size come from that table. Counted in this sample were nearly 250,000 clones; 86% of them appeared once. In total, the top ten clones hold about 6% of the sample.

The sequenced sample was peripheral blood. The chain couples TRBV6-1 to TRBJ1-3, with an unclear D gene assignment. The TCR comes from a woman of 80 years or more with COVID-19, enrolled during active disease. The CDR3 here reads CASSDPRSGNTIYF. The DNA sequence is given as TGTGCCAGCAGTGATCCCCGCTCTGGAAACACCATATATTTT.